The T cell receptor (beta chain) under discussion was sequenced for a study of PD-L1 blockade in urothelial cancer. Indicated time point: pretreatment peripheral blood. This CDR3 is built from 12 residues. The germline V gene has CDR1 SGHRS and CDR2 YFSETQ. The V segment lost 8 bases and the J segment 2 bases; nucleotides outside the gene matches: 3. The repertoire was sequenced with immunoSEQ multiplex PCR; TCRdb's copy has only in-frame clones and lacks some. The data contain approximately 51,000 clones, about 82% of them seen just once; the ten biggest clones take up 20% to 25%. The genes are TRBV5-1 and TRBJ1-2, with 7 positions matching TRBD1. The sequence derives from a man aged 60 to 75 with urothelial cancer. The sample consisted of PBMCs, taken around atezolizumab (anti-PD-L1) treatment. This CDR3 is CASAGQNYGYTF. The CDR3 DNA reads as TGCGCCAGTGCGGGACAGAACTATGGCTACACCTTC.